Listed here are 27 T cell receptor beta chains from one sample, sequenced in a study of a mutant IDH1 vaccine in newly diagnosed glioma. The method was immunoSEQ multiplex PCR; TCRdb's version includes in-frame clones alone and lacks a portion of them. Here the sample spans 20,000 to 25,000 clones, under 85% being singletons. Described time point: baseline, week 1 (first vaccination visit). The treatment denotes: pre-vaccination baseline after standard-of-care therapy. The material was PBMCs, obtained from a glioma patient treated with radiotherapy, temozolomide or both. The receptors come from a man in his forties with glioma.

The rearrangement uses TRBV18 and TRBJ1-1, with D possibly matching TRBD1 (5 bases). Trimming took off 4 bases at V and 0 bases at J, with 15 bases between the two ends. Germline V lookup: CDR1 KGHSH, CDR2 LQKENI. The CDR3 runs 16 residues. CDR3 sequence reads: CASSRGTDIMNTEAFF. The DNA of the CDR3 is TGTGCCAGCTCACGCGGGACCGATATCATGAACACTGAAGCTTTCTTT.

This chain joins TRBV5-1 and TRBJ1-6, with D possibly being TRBD1 (5 bases). The CDR3 contains 14 residues. Trimming removed 4 bases from V and 8 bases from J, with 13 bases in between. Per the germline V gene, CDR1 is SGHRS and CDR2 is YFSETQ. This chain's CDR3 is CASSGGRLDSPLHF. The DNA for the CDR3 is TGCGCCAGCAGCGGGGGGAGGTTGGATTCACCCCTCCACTTT.

This clone has just a few counts. V and J are TRBV5-1 and TRBJ1-5; D gene unclear. The CDR3 length is 13 residues. Germline V CDR1 and CDR2: SGHRS, YFSETQ. V lost 1 base and J lost 0, with 2 bases in between. CDR3 protein: CASSLYSNQPQHF. CDR3 in DNA: TGCGCCAGCAGCTTGTATAGCAATCAGCCCCAGCATTTT.

By its share, this clone is medium-sized (0.01 to 0.1%). The V gene is TRBV28, the J gene TRBJ1-5, with 9 bases fitting TRBD1. Germline CDR1 and CDR2: MDHEN and SYDVKM. V trimming: 6 bases; J trimming: 7 bases; junction bases outside the gene matches: 13. This CDR3 contains 16 residues. As DNA, the CDR3 is TGTGCCAGCAGCTCTCCCGGGACAGGGAAGTTCCAGCCCCAGCATTTT. Residues: CASSSPGTGKFQPQHF. Looking up the rest from reference TRBV28 and TRBJ1-5 gives the full variable domain: DVKVTQSSRYLVKRTGEKVFLECVQDMDHENMFWYRQDPGLGLRLIYFSYDVKMKEKGDIPEGYSVSREKKERFSLILESASTNQTSMYLCASSSPGTGKFQPQHFGDGTRLSIL.

V is TRBV6-6 and J is TRBJ2-1, with TRBD2 identical over 10 bases. The ends lost 0 bases at V and 6 bases at J; junction bases unmatched: 5. The CDR3 is 16 amino acids. Germline-derived CDR1 and CDR2 are MNHNY and SVGAGI (reference sequence). CDR3 amino acids: CASSYSPGTSANEQFF. CDR3 coding DNA: TGTGCCAGCAGTTACTCCCCCGGGACTAGCGCCAATGAGCAGTTCTTC.

The V gene is TRBV7-9, the J gene TRBJ2-3; D perhaps matches TRBD2 (6 bases). The CDR3 sequence is 12 residues long. Germline V lookup: CDR1 SEHNR, CDR2 FQNEAQ (reference sequence). V was shortened by 4 bases and J by 6 bases, with 8 bases between the two germline ends. This CDR3 is CASSWSGDTQYF. CDR3 DNA sequence: TGTGCCAGCAGCTGGAGCGGGGATACGCAGTATTTT.

The chain has TRBV5-1 and TRBJ1-1; 10 positions agree with TRBD1. The CDR3 extends over 18 amino acids. The germline gives CDR1 SGHRS, CDR2 YFSETQ. V lost 3 bases and J lost 0; bases outside the gene matches: 11. The CDR3 reads CASSSRPGQGSLNTEAFF. The CDR3 DNA is TGCGCCAGCAGCTCACGACCGGGACAGGGGTCCCTGAACACTGAAGCTTTCTTT.

V is TRBV13 and J is TRBJ2-7; no clear D gene. The germline CDR1 and CDR2 sequences are PRHDT and FYEKMQ (reference sequence). The CDR3 runs 11 residues. V was shortened by 5 bases and J by 0 bases, with 2 bases between the two germline ends. The CDR3 loop is CASSRSYEQYV. CDR3 DNA: TGTGCCAGCAGCCGCTCCTACGAGCAGTACGTC.

The rearrangement uses TRBV7-9 and TRBJ2-5; perhaps TRBD1 as D (5 bases). V was shortened by 1 base and J by 6 bases, with 9 bases between the two germline ends. Per the germline V gene, CDR1 is SEHNR and CDR2 is FQNEAQ (reference sequence). The CDR3 has 13 residues. This CDR3 reads CASSLGQGKTQYF. The CDR3 bases are TGTGCCAGCAGCTTAGGGCAGGGAAAGACCCAGTACTTC.

This clone was picked up one time. The chain has TRBV4-2 and TRBJ2-3; tentative D call: TRBD1 (5 bases). Germline lookup yields CDR1 LGHNA and CDR2 YNFKEQ. The V gene lost 0 bases and the J gene lost 7 bases, with 8 bases spanning the gap. This CDR3 contains 13 residues. The CDR3 here is CASSQDRGNTQYF. The CDR3, as DNA: TGTGCCAGCAGCCAAGATAGGGGAAATACGCAGTATTTT.

The rearrangement uses TRBV6-5 and TRBJ2-3; tentative D call: TRBD2 (6 bases). Germline CDR1 is MNHEY and CDR2 is SVGAGI. Trimming removed 4 bases at V and 4 bases at J, with 9 bases between. The CDR3 sequence is 13 residues long. The CDR3 is CASSSGEADTQYF. In nucleotides, the CDR3 is TGTGCCAGCAGTTCGGGGGAGGCAGATACGCAGTATTTT.

The chain carries TRBV6-5 and TRBJ1-1, with D unclear. The CDR3 is 13 amino acids. Trimming cost V 4 bases and J 1 base, with 7 bases left between them. Germline V lookup: CDR1 MNHEY, CDR2 SVGAGI. CDR3: CASSLTENTEAFF. DNA of the CDR3: TGTGCCAGCAGTTTGACGGAGAACACTGAAGCTTTCTTT.

This clone was picked up a small number of times. The V gene is TRBV25-1, the J gene TRBJ1-1; 9 bases align to TRBD1. V gave up 9 bases and J gave up 0 bases; unmatched junction bases: 2. This CDR3 region has 13 residues. Germline V gives CDR1 MGHDK, CDR2 SYGVNS. The CDR3 bases are TGTGCCAGAGGACAGGGGATGAACACTGAAGCTTTCTTT. It encodes CARGQGMNTEAFF.

The chain links TRBV6-6 to TRBJ2-7; D gene unclear. Germline CDR1 and CDR2: MNHNY and SVGAGI (reference sequence). The V end lost 6 bases, the J end lost 2 bases, and 5 bases lay between the germline ends. The CDR3 spans 11 residues. CDR3: CASSTAYEQYF. The CDR3 nucleotides are TGTGCCAGCAGCACCGCCTACGAGCAGTACTTC.

The genes are TRBV4-2 and TRBJ1-1; D unclear. Trimming pared 0 bases from V and 3 bases from J, leaving 14 bases between. The germline CDR1 and CDR2 sequences are LGHNA and YNFKEQ. This CDR3 has 16 amino acids. The CDR3 coding sequence is TGTGCCAGCAGCCAAGATCGGGGAGGGCCCCACACTGAAGCTTTCTTT. It specifies CASSQDRGGPHTEAFF.

This chain joins TRBV7-2 and TRBJ2-3; no clear D. The CDR3 covers 14 residues. The V end lost 2 bases, the J end lost 2 bases, and 8 bases lay between the germline ends. Looked up from germline, CDR1 is SGHTA and CDR2 is FQGNSA. CDR3 in DNA: TGTGCCAGCAGCTTATGGGCGGTCACAGATACGCAGTATTTT. Translated, it gives CASSLWAVTDTQYF.

V gene TRBV5-4 combines with J gene TRBJ2-1, with TRBD1 matching 8 bases. The ends lost 4 bases at V and 2 bases at J; junction bases unmatched: 5. The CDR3 extends over 15 amino acids. From germline, CDR1 is SGHNT and CDR2 YYREEE (reference sequence). The DNA of the CDR3 is TGTGCCAGCAGCGACAGGGGCCTCCCCTACAATGAGCAGTTCTTC. It is translated as CASSDRGLPYNEQFF.

The chain has TRBV27 and TRBJ2-2, with D hard to call. Germline V gives CDR1 MNHEY, CDR2 SMNVEV (reference sequence). The germline V and J ends were trimmed by 2 bases and 7 bases, with 8 bases remaining between them. The CDR3 contains 13 residues. The CDR3 is CASSLIPLGELFF. CDR3 nucleotide sequence: TGTGCCAGCAGTTTAATTCCCCTCGGGGAGCTGTTTTTT.

The chain employs TRBV29-1 and TRBJ2-1; 10 bases align to TRBD2. Losses at the gene ends were 7 bases for V and 2 bases for J; bases not matched to a gene: 2. The CDR3 extends over 13 amino acids. Germline lookup yields CDR1 SQVTM and CDR2 ANQGSEA. The DNA of the CDR3 is TGCAGCGCGCTAGCGGGAGCCTACAATGAGCAGTTCTTC. This encodes CSALAGAYNEQFF.

This clone was observed a single time. The chain recombines TRBV5-4 with TRBJ1-1, with 7 positions matching TRBD1. V lost 4 bases, J lost 7 bases, and 7 bases stayed unmatched. The CDR3 covers 13 residues. The germline gives CDR1 SGHNT, CDR2 YYREEE (reference sequence). The chain's CDR3 is CASSRDSWVEAFF. The DNA of the CDR3 is TGTGCCAGCAGCCGGGACAGCTGGGTTGAAGCTTTCTTT.

The J gene is TRBJ1-4, the V gene TRBV7-8; D unclear. CDR1 is SGHVS, CDR2 FQNEAQ, per germline. V was cut by 3 bases and J by 5 bases, with 10 bases left in between. This CDR3 has 14 residues. CDR3 sequence: CASSLLTENEKLFF. In DNA form, the CDR3 reads TGTGCCAGCAGCTTGCTCACAGAAAATGAAAAACTGTTTTTT.

The CDR3 DNA is TGTGCCAGCACAACTAGCGGGACTTACAATGAGCAGTTCTTC. Its translation: CASTTSGTYNEQFF. The chain is built from TRBV2 and TRBJ2-1; 10 positions match TRBD2. V dropped 7 bases and J dropped 4; count of bases not matched to a gene: 4. Germline loops: CDR1 SNHLY, CDR2 FYNNEI. This CDR3 has 14 amino acids.

As concerns this clone: It is likely a read error, because the conserved phenylalanine at the end of the CDR3 is missing. It is unclear where the CDR3 begins or ends on the DNA, so no DNA is shown, and the CDR3 is as TCRdb lists it. The chain joins TRBV30 to TRBJ1-1; the D call of TRBD1 is as the table states it, not checked on the DNA. Germline CDR1 is GTSNPN and CDR2 is SVGIG (reference sequence). Termini included, the CDR3 measures 11 amino acids. This CDR3 reads CAWSQRDREGY.

The chain recombines TRBV5-5 with TRBJ1-6; the D is unclear. V was clipped by 2 bases and J by 13 bases, with 13 bases between them. This CDR3 is 13 amino acids long. Germline V gene lookup returns CDR1 SGHKS and CDR2 YYEKEE (reference sequence). The CDR3 coding sequence is TGTGCCAGCAGCTTATCGTGGGAACTCCCCCTCCACTTT. It is translated as CASSLSWELPLHF.

The chain combines TRBV7-9 with TRBJ2-7; the D gene is possibly TRBD2 (5 bases). Trimming cost V 5 bases and J 6 bases, with 17 bases left between them. Germline CDR1 SEHNR, CDR2 FQNEAQ (reference sequence). The CDR3 has 14 amino acids. In DNA form, the CDR3 reads TGTGCCAGCAGCCCCCGGGGTAGCCACAGCGAGCAGTACTTC. Protein product: CASSPRGSHSEQYF.

The chain links TRBV2 to TRBJ2-1; D uncertain. Trimming left V 7 bases short and J 5 bases short, with 15 bases between. Germline-derived CDR1 and CDR2 are SNHLY and FYNNEI. This CDR3 has 14 residues. The CDR3 DNA reads TGTGCCAGCAACTCCGACACAGCCAACAATGAGCAGTTCTTC. This encodes CASNSDTANNEQFF.

The chain uses TRBV7-9 and TRBJ1-5, with 8 bases lining up with TRBD1. J gave up 10 bases and V 2 bases, and 13 bases lay outside the gene matches. The germline gives CDR1 SEHNR, CDR2 FQNEAQ (reference sequence). This CDR3 spans 16 amino acids. Here the CDR3 reads CASSLTPPTGEGPQHF. DNA of the CDR3: TGTGCCAGCAGCTTAACCCCTCCGACAGGGGAAGGACCCCAGCATTTT.